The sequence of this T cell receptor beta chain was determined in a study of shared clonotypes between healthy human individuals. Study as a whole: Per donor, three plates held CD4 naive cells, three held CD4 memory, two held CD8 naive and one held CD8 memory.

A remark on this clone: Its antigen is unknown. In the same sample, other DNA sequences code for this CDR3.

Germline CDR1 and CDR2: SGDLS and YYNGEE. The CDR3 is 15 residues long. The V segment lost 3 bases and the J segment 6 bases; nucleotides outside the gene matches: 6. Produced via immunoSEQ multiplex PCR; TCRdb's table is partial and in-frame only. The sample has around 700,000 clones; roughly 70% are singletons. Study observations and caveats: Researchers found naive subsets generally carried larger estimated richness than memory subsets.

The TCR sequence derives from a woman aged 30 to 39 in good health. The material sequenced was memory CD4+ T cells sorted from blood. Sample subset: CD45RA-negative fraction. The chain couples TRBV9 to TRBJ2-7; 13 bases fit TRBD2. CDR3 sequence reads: CASSAGTSGTGEQYF. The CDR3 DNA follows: TGTGCCAGCAGCGCGGGGACTAGCGGGACGGGCGAGCAGTACTTC.